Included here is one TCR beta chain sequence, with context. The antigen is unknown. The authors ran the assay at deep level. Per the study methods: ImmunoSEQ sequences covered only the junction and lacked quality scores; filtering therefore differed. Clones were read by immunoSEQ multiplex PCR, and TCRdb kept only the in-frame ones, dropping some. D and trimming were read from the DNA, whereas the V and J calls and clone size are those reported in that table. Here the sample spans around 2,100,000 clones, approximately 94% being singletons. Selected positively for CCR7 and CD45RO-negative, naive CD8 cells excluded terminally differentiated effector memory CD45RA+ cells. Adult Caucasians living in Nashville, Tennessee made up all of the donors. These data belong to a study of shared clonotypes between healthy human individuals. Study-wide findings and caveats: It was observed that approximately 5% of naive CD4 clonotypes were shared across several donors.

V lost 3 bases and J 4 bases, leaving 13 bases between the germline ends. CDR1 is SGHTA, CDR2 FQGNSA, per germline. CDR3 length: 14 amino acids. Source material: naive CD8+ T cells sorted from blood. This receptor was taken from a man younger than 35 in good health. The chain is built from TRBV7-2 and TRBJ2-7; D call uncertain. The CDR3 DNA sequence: TGTGCCAGCAGCTTGACAACGAAGCTTTACGAGCAGTACTTC. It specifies CASSLTTKLYEQYF.